This record looks at one T cell receptor beta chain sequence and its context. Study processing details: Reference gene primer amplification gave estimated nucleated cell counts. Measured with immunoSEQ multiplex PCR; TCRdb has only the in-frame clones, and not every one. Clone size and V and J calls were adopted from that table, with D and trimming inferred from the DNA. The table includes some 220,000 clones, 80% detected once. This entry comes from a study of blood T cell repertoires in COVID-19. Background on the study: Sites in the United States, Italy and Spain provided acute and convalescent COVID-19 samples. T cells, B-cell-depleted T cells, or PBMCs provided the cDNA or gDNA that served as material.

Sequencing input: peripheral blood. This clonotype was sampled from a woman between 65 and 79 years old with acute or convalescent COVID-19.

CDR3 sequence: CASSERTGGRETQYF. CDR3 nucleotide sequence: TGTGCCAGCAGTGAAAGGACGGGGGGGAGGGAGACCCAGTACTTC. V is TRBV25-1 and J is TRBJ2-5, with 8 nucleotides matching TRBD2. This CDR3 contains 15 residues. Germline CDR1 MGHDK, CDR2 SYGVNS. Trimming at V came to 2 bases and at J to 5 bases, leaving 7 bases not matched to a gene.